This passage covers 30 T cell receptor beta chains from one sample sequenced in a study of blood T cell repertoires in COVID-19. Clones were sequenced by immunoSEQ multiplex PCR, and TCRdb holds only the in-frame ones, with some missing. Of 150,000 to 200,000 clones in the sample, 82% are singletons; the top ten hold around 8%. Sequencing was carried out using peripheral blood. Receptors originate from a woman aged 60-70 years with COVID-19, enrolled during active disease.

Remarks on this clone: Other DNA sequences of this sample code for an identical CDR3. This chain connects TRBV19 to TRBJ2-2; D is uncertain. This CDR3 is 14 amino acids long. Germline values: CDR1 LNHDA, CDR2 SQIVND (reference sequence). Trimming removed 3 bases at V and 0 bases at J, with 5 bases between. CDR3: CASSISPNTGELFF. For the CDR3, the DNA is TGTGCCAGTAGTATCAGTCCGAACACCGGGGAGCTGTTTTTT.

The V and J genes are TRBV10-3 and TRBJ1-3, with D possibly matching TRBD1 (5 bases). The CDR3 covers 18 residues. Between the trimmed V and J ends, which lost 1 base and 1 base, there was a span of 17 bases. CDR1 and CDR2 from the germline V gene are ENHRY and SYGVKD. DNA for the CDR3: TGTGCCATCAGTGAGTACCGCCGAATTGGGACTTCTGGAAACACCATATATTTT. Encoded protein: CAISEYRRIGTSGNTIYF.

The rearrangement uses TRBV7-9 and TRBJ2-2, with 8 bases matching TRBD1. The CDR3 sequence is 18 residues long. CDR1 and CDR2 (germline): SEHNR, FQNEAQ (reference sequence). J gave up 1 base and V 3 bases, and 10 bases lay outside the gene matches. The CDR3 nucleotides read TGTGCCAGCAGCTTTACCCCGACAGGGGCTATGAACACCGGGGAGCTGTTTTTT. The encoded protein is CASSFTPTGAMNTGELFF.

J is TRBJ1-6 and V is TRBV5-1; 8 nucleotides match TRBD1. The CDR3 is 16 amino acids. From germline, CDR1 is SGHRS and CDR2 YFSETQ. With 7 bases clipped from V and 8 bases from J, the junction kept 14 bases outside the gene matches. The CDR3 spells CASALEPGTGYSPLHF. As DNA, the CDR3 is TGCGCCAGCGCCCTAGAACCCGGGACAGGTTATTCACCCCTCCACTTT. Filled out from reference TRBV5-1 and TRBJ1-6, the complete variable domain reads KAGVTQTPRYLIKTRGQQVTLSCSPISGHRSVSWYQQTPGQGLQFLFEYFSETQRNKGNFPGRFSGRQFSNSRSEMNVSTLELGDSALYLCASALEPGTGYSPLHFGNGTRLTVT.

The chain recombines TRBV3-1 (or the pseudogene TRBV3-2) with TRBJ1-1, with D unresolved. In germline, CDR1 is LGHDT, CDR2 YNNKEL (reference sequence). Between the trimmed V and J ends, which lost 7 bases and 2 bases, there was a span of 11 bases. The CDR3 contains 13 residues. The CDR3 spells CASTRAPNTEAFF. DNA of the CDR3: TGTGCCAGCACGAGGGCACCAAACACTGAAGCTTTCTTT.

This clone was observed once. V gene TRBV30 combines with J gene TRBJ2-3; no definite D call. CDR1 and CDR2 (germline): GTSNPN, SVGIG (reference sequence). The V gene lost 4 bases and the J gene lost 1 base, with 15 bases spanning the gap. The CDR3 has 15 amino acids. The CDR3 sequence: CAWTPADFGTDTQYF. The CDR3 DNA reads TGTGCCTGGACCCCCGCAGACTTCGGCACAGATACGCAGTATTTT.

V and J are TRBV6-5 and TRBJ1-3; D call uncertain. V lost 8 bases and J 4 bases, leaving 12 bases between the germline ends. Germline lookup yields CDR1 MNHEY and CDR2 SVGAGI. CDR3 size: 13 residues. The CDR3 bases are TGTGCCAGCGGGCAAGCGGCAGGAAACACCATATATTTT. Protein product: CASGQAAGNTIYF.

V gene TRBV2 combines with J gene TRBJ1-4; the match to TRBD1 covers 7 bases. The germline gives CDR1 SNHLY, CDR2 FYNNEI. The CDR3 extends over 14 amino acids. The trim removed 6 bases at V and 7 bases at J, leaving 8 bases unmatched. CDR3 sequence (DNA): TGTGCCAGCAGGCCCGGGACAGTGCTTGAAAAACTGTTTTTT. This translates into CASRPGTVLEKLFF.

This clone was seen only a few times. The chain recombines TRBV2 with TRBJ1-3; the D gene is possibly TRBD1 (5 bases). The V gene lost 3 bases and the J gene lost 1 base, with 13 bases spanning the gap. Germline assignment: CDR1 SNHLY and CDR2 FYNNEI. The CDR3 sequence is 16 residues long. CDR3 sequence reads: CASSDTGYGSGNTIYF. CDR3 coding DNA: TGTGCCAGCAGTGATACAGGCTATGGTTCTGGAAACACCATATATTTT.

The chain has TRBV3-1 (or the pseudogene TRBV3-2) and TRBJ1-2, with D possibly matching TRBD1 (6 bases). Trimming removed 4 bases from V and 3 bases from J, with 9 bases in between. The CDR3 spans 13 residues. Germline V gene sequence: CDR1 LGHDT, CDR2 YNNKEL (reference sequence). In nucleotides, the CDR3 is TGTGCCAGCAGCCGCTGGACAGACTATGGCTACACCTTC. This sequence encodes CASSRWTDYGYTF.

The chain combines TRBV10-3 with TRBJ1-1; TRBD1 matches 11 bases. The CDR3 extends over 14 amino acids. V shed 6 bases, J shed 4 bases, and the junction held 4 bases outside the gene matches. Germline CDR1 is ENHRY and CDR2 is SYGVKD. In DNA form, the CDR3 reads TGTGCCATCAGGATGGGACAGGGGGGCACTGAAGCTTTCTTT. This sequence encodes CAIRMGQGGTEAFF.

The chain is built from TRBV12-3 or TRBV12-4 and TRBJ1-5, with D tentatively TRBD1 (6 bases). This CDR3 has 13 residues. V shed 6 bases and J shed 9 bases, with 15 bases lying between them. CDR3: CASRSDRFGPQHF. The CDR3, as DNA: TGTGCCAGCAGGTCCGACAGGTTTGGGCCCCAGCATTTT.

This chain links TRBV4-2 with TRBJ1-5, with D possibly being TRBD1 (6 bases). This CDR3 is 16 amino acids long. V was clipped by 4 bases and J by 3 bases, with 16 bases between them. The V gene's germline CDR1 is LGHNA and CDR2 YNFKEQ. The CDR3, as DNA: TGTGCCAGCAGCCTTCGAACAGGGCAATCCAATCAGCCCCAGCATTTT. It encodes CASSLRTGQSNQPQHF.

The chain is built from TRBV5-1 and TRBJ1-1, with D maybe TRBD1 (5 bases). V lost 3 bases to trimming and J lost 6 bases, with 18 bases between them. Germline V lookup: CDR1 SGHRS, CDR2 YFSETQ. The CDR3 contains 15 residues. The chain's CDR3 is CASSSRQPFFSEAFF. The CDR3 DNA is TGCGCCAGCAGCTCGAGACAGCCCTTTTTCTCTGAAGCTTTCTTT. The variable domain in full, completed from reference TRBV5-1 and TRBJ1-1, reads KAGVTQTPRYLIKTRGQQVTLSCSPISGHRSVSWYQQTPGQGLQFLFEYFSETQRNKGNFPGRFSGRQFSNSRSEMNVSTLELGDSALYLCASSSRQPFFSEAFFGQGTRLTVV.

This clone showed up just a few times. V usage is TRBV6-5 and J usage is TRBJ1-4, with 7 bases aligning to TRBD1. The CDR3 covers 15 residues. CDR1 and CDR2 (germline): MNHEY, SVGAGI. Trimming took 6 bases from V and 5 from J; bases not matched to a gene: 9. CDR3 DNA sequence: TGTGCCAGCAGCCCCAGACAGGGCTGGAATGAAAAACTGTTTTTT. Translating gives CASSPRQGWNEKLFF.

V usage is TRBV27 and J usage is TRBJ2-1; the match to TRBD2 covers 10 bases. CDR3 length: 15 amino acids. CDR1 is MNHEY, CDR2 SMNVEV, per germline (reference sequence). The J segment lost 8 bases and the V segment lost 3 bases, leaving 7 bases of the junction unmatched. CDR3 nucleotides: TGTGCCAGCAGTTTTGTGAGCGGGGGGGCCCATGAGCAGTTCTTC. It yields the protein CASSFVSGGAHEQFF.

V usage is TRBV7-3 and J usage is TRBJ1-2; tentative D call: TRBD1 (6 bases). V was pared by 1 base and J by 2 bases, with 11 bases between. The CDR3 spans 15 residues. Germline CDR1 is SGHTA and CDR2 is FQGTGA. The CDR3 DNA sequence: TGTGCCAGCAGCTTAAGCGCAGGGGAAAACTATGGCTACACCTTC. It yields the protein CASSLSAGENYGYTF.

The chain joins TRBV5-8 to TRBJ1-2; TRBD1 matches 9 bases. V gave up 0 bases and J gave up 5 bases; unmatched junction bases: 8. Per germline, CDR1 SGHTS and CDR2 YDEGEE. This CDR3 comprises 16 residues. CDR3 loop: CASSLAGQGTLYGYTF. Here the CDR3 DNA reads TGTGCCAGCAGCTTGGCCGGACAGGGGACCCTTTATGGCTACACCTTC.

This chain links TRBV6-5 with TRBJ2-1; possibly TRBD1 for D (6 bases). CDR1 and CDR2 (germline): MNHEY, SVGAGI. The CDR3 has 13 residues. Trimming took off 6 bases at V and 5 bases at J, with 11 bases between the two ends. The CDR3 loop is CASRGQFDNEQFF. The CDR3 DNA sequence: TGTGCCAGCAGGGGACAATTCGACAATGAGCAGTTCTTC.

The chain couples TRBV6-5 to TRBJ2-7, with 9 positions matching TRBD2. The CDR3 consists of 16 residues. V shed 0 bases, J shed 2 bases, and the junction held 5 bases outside the gene matches. CDR1 is MNHEY and CDR2 is SVGAGI in the germline V gene. DNA for the CDR3: TGTGCCAGCAGTTACTCGAGGGCGGGAGGGCCCTACGAGCAGTACTTC. Residues: CASSYSRAGGPYEQYF.

This clone was found a few times. The chain has TRBV5-1 and TRBJ2-3; 12 bases match TRBD1. V shed 4 bases and J 6 bases; nucleotides not matched to a gene: 9. Germline CDR1 reads SGHRS; CDR2 reads YFSETQ. CDR3 length: 16 residues. DNA for the CDR3: TGCGCCAGCAGCAACCGGGACAGGGGGCTCGGGGATACGCAGTATTTT. Translating gives CASSNRDRGLGDTQYF.

In this sample, this clone turned up once. The rearrangement joins TRBV19 to TRBJ2-7, with D possibly TRBD1 on 6 matching bases. Deletions cut 3 bases from V and 1 base from J, with 13 bases between. The germline gives CDR1 LNHDA, CDR2 SQIVND (reference sequence). The CDR3 length is 15 residues. The CDR3 DNA is TGTGCCAGTAGTATTATGACAGGCCGGTCCTACGAGCAGTACTTC. Residues: CASSIMTGRSYEQYF. The full variable domain, with the rest looked up from reference TRBV19 and TRBJ2-7, is DGGITQSPKYLFRKEGQNVTLSCEQNLNHDAMYWYRQDPGQGLRLIYYSQIVNDFQKGDIAEGYSVSREKKESFPLTVTSAQKNPTAFYLCASSIMTGRSYEQYFGPGTRLTVT.

This chain connects TRBV1 to TRBJ2-7; the table's TRBD2 call for D was not verified on the DNA. TRBV1 is flagged as a pseudogene. The CDR3 is 15 residues long. CDR3 sequence (DNA): TGCACCAGCAGCCTCGGACTAGCGGGAACTTACGAGCAGTACTTC. This encodes CTSSLGLAGTYEQYF.

The chain joins TRBV9 to TRBJ2-2; D gene unclear. V lost 0 bases to trimming and J lost 4 bases, with 7 bases between them. Germline CDR1 reads SGDLS; CDR2 reads YYNGEE. There are 14 residues in the CDR3. CDR3 DNA sequence: TGTGCCAGCAGCGTAGTACCAGGCACCGGGGAGCTGTTTTTT. This codes for CASSVVPGTGELFF.

This chain links TRBV2 with TRBJ2-6; D is perhaps TRBD1 (6 bases). The germline V gene encodes CDR1 SNHLY and CDR2 FYNNEI. The CDR3 contains 16 residues. The V gene lost 4 bases and the J gene lost 0 bases, with 10 bases spanning the gap. The CDR3 reads CASSVQGLSGANVLTF. CDR3 nucleotides: TGTGCCAGCAGTGTACAGGGTCTCTCTGGGGCCAACGTCCTGACTTTC.

This chain links TRBV11-1 with TRBJ2-5, with a possible D match to TRBD2 (6 bases). V was shortened by 4 bases and J by 5 bases, with 20 bases between the two germline ends. Looked up from germline, CDR1 is SGHAT and CDR2 is FQDESV (reference sequence). This CDR3 has 16 amino acids. In DNA, the CDR3 is TGTGCCAGCAGCTCGGTTCTTATCGGGACTGGTGAGACCCAGTACTTC. As protein: CASSSVLIGTGETQYF.

The DNA for the CDR3 is TGTGCTAGTGGTCCCGGGACAGAAGAGACCCAGTACTTC. Its translation is CASGPGTEETQYF. The chain recombines TRBV12-5 with TRBJ2-5; TRBD1 agrees at 7 bases. This CDR3 has 13 amino acids. With 5 bases clipped from V and 3 bases from J, the junction kept 3 bases outside the gene matches. Germline V gene sequence: CDR1 LGHNT, CDR2 FRNRAP.

To note about this clone: Other DNA sequences in the sample encode the same CDR3. The rearrangement uses TRBV30 and TRBJ1-5; D uncertain. This CDR3 has 13 residues. Looked up from germline, CDR1 is GTSNPN and CDR2 is SVGIG (reference sequence). The V end lost 0 bases, the J end lost 4 bases, and 7 bases lay between the germline ends. CDR3 amino acids: CAWSVGGNQPQHF. The CDR3 DNA reads TGTGCCTGGAGTGTAGGAGGAAATCAGCCCCAGCATTTT.

CDR3 loop: CASSQTAPGNVLTF. The CDR3 nucleotides are TGTGCCAGCAGCCAAACCGCCCCGGGCAACGTCCTGACTTTC. V gene TRBV3-1 (or the pseudogene TRBV3-2) combines with J gene TRBJ2-6; D is unresolved. V gave up 2 bases and J gave up 9 bases, with 11 bases separating them. This CDR3 region has 14 residues. Looked up from germline, CDR1 is LGHDT and CDR2 is YNNKEL (reference sequence).

The CDR3 region is CASSLLATDTQYF. CDR3 sequence (DNA): TGTGCCAGCAGCTTATTGGCCACAGATACGCAGTATTTT. The chain couples TRBV11-3 to TRBJ2-3, with unresolved D. Trimming shortened V by 2 bases and J by 2 bases, and 5 bases separated the two germline ends. Germline lookup yields CDR1 SGHNT and CDR2 YENEEA. The CDR3 is 13 residues long.